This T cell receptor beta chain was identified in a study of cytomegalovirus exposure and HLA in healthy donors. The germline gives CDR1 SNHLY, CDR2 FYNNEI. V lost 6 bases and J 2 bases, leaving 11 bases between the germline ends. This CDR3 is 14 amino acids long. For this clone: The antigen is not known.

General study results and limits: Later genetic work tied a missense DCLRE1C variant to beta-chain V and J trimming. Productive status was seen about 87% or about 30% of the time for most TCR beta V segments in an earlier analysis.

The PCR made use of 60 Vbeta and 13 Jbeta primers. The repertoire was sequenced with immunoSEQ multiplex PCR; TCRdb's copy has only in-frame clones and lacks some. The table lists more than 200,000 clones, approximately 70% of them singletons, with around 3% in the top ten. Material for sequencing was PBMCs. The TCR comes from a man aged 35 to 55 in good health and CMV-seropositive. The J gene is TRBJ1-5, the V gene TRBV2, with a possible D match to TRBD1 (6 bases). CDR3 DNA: TGTGCCAGCAGGGACAGTTGGGGCAATCAGCCCCAGCATTTT. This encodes CASRDSWGNQPQHF.